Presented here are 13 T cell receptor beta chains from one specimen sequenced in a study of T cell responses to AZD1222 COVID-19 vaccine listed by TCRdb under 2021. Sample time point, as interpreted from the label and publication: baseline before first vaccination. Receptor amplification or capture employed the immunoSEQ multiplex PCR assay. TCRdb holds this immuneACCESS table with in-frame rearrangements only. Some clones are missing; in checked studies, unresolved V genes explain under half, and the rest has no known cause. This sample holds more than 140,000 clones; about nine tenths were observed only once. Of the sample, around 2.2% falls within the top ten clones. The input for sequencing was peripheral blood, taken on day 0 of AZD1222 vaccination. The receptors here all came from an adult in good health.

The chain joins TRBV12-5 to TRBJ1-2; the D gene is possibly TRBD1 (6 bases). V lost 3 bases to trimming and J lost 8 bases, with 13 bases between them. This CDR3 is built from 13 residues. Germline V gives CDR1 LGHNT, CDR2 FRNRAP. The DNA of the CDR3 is TGTGCTAGTGGTTTCGGACAGATGGGCGGCTACACCTTC. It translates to CASGFGQMGGYTF.

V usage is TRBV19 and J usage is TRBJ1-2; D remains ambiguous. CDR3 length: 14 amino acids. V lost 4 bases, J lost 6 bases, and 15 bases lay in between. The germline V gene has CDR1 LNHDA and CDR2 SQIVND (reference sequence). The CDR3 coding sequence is TGTGCCAGTAGTACCCGGACCGACGAGAATGGCTACACCTTC. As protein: CASSTRTDENGYTF.

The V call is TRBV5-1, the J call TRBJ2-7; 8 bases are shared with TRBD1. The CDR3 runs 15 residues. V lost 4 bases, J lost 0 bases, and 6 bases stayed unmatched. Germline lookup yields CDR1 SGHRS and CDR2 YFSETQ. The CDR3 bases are TGCGCCAGCAGCCGGACAGGGTCTTCCTCCTACGAGCAGTACTTC. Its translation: CASSRTGSSSYEQYF.

The CDR3 nucleotides are TGTGCCAGCAAAAGCCCTGGACGCACAGATACGCAGTATTTT. Amino acid sequence: CASKSPGRTDTQYF. V gene TRBV28 combines with J gene TRBJ2-3, with no clear D. The CDR3 totals 14 residues. Trimming took off 7 bases at V and 1 base at J, with 12 bases between the two ends. Germline CDR1 MDHEN, CDR2 SYDVKM. Full variable domain (missing parts from reference TRBV28 and TRBJ2-3): DVKVTQSSRYLVKRTGEKVFLECVQDMDHENMFWYRQDPGLGLRLIYFSYDVKMKEKGDIPEGYSVSREKKERFSLILESASTNQTSMYLCASKSPGRTDTQYFGPGTRLTVL.

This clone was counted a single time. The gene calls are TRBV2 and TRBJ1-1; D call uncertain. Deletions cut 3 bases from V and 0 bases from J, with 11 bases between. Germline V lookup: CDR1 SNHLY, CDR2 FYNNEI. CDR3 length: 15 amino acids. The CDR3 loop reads CASSDSFPLNTEAFF. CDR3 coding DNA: TGTGCCAGCAGTGACAGCTTCCCATTGAACACTGAAGCTTTCTTT.

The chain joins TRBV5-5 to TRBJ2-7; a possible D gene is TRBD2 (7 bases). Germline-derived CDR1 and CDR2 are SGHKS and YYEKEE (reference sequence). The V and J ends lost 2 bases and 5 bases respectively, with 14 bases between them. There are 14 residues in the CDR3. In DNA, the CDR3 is TGTGCCAGCAGCTTCCGGGGGGCAGGAAACGAGCAGTACTTC. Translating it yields CASSFRGAGNEQYF.

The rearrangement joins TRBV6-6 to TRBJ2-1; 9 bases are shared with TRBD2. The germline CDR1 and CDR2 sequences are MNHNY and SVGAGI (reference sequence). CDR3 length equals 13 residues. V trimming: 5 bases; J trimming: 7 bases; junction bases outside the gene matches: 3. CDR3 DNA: TGTGCCAGCAGTGGACTAGCGTTTAATGAGCAGTTCTTC. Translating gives CASSGLAFNEQFF.

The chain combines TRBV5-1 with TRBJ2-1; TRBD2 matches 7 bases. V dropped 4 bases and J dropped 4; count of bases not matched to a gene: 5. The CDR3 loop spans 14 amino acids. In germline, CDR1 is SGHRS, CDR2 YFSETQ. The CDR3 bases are TGCGCCAGCAGCCTGACTAGCTCTTACAATGAGCAGTTCTTC. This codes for CASSLTSSYNEQFF.

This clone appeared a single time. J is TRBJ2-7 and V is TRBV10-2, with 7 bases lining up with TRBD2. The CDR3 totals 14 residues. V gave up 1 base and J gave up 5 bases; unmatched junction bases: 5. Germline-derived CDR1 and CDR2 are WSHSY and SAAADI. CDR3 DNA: TGCGCCAGCAGTGAGTGGCGGGAGAAGAACGAGCAGTACTTC. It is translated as CASSEWREKNEQYF.

The CDR3 nucleotides are TGCAGCGCCCGGCCTAGCGGAACCTACGAGCAGTACTTC. Amino acids: CSARPSGTYEQYF. The chain couples TRBV29-1 to TRBJ2-7, with 7 bases that match TRBD2. CDR1 and CDR2 from the germline V gene are SQVTM and ANQGSEA. V was clipped by 7 bases and J by 2 bases; unmatched bases: 8. The CDR3 extends over 13 amino acids.

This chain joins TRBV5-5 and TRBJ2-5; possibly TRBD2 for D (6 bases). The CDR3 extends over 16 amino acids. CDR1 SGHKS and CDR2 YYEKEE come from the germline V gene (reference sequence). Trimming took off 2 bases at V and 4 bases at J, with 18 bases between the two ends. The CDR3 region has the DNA TGTGCCAGCAGCTTTCGGGGTGGAGGGAGATTAGAGACCCAGTACTTC. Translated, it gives CASSFRGGGRLETQYF.

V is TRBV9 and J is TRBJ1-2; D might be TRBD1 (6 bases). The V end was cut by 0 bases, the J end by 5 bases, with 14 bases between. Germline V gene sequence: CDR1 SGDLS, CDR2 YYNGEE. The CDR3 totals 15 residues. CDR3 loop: CASSVALRGGYGYTF. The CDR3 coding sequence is TGTGCCAGCAGCGTAGCCCTCAGGGGTGGGTATGGCTACACCTTC.

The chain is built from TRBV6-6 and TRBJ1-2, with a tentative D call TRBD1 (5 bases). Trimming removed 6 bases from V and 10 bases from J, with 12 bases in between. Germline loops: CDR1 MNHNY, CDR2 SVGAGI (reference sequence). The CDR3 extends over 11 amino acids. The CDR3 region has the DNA TGTGCCAGCAGCCCAATGGGGACCTACACCTTC. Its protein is CASSPMGTYTF.